This is a list of T cell receptor beta chains from one sample in a study of cytomegalovirus exposure and HLA in healthy donors. Produced via immunoSEQ multiplex PCR; TCRdb's table is partial and in-frame only. The sample carries 92,000 or so clones, roughly 96% recorded once. The sample taken for sequencing was PBMCs. Receptor source: a man between 18 and 35 years old in good health and CMV-seronegative. Each CDR3 is given with its conserved first and last residue. Fields, in order: V gene, D gene, J gene, clone size, CDR3 protein, CDR3 DNA. A D gene is named only where the DNA matches it firmly. The size field is filled for only some rows; it gives once, few, many or a size class.

>TRBV19|TRBD1|TRBJ2-2|once
CASSTGTGVEGTGELFF
TGTGCCAGTAGTACGGGGACAGGGGTCGAGGGCACCGGGGAGCTGTTTTTT
>TRBV15|.|TRBJ1-5|once
CATSRDRYGNQPQHF
TGTGCCACCAGCAGAGATAGATATGGCAATCAGCCCCAGCATTTT
>TRBV28|.|TRBJ1-4|.
CASSWGRVNEKLFF
TGTGCCAGCAGTTGGGGGCGAGTTAATGAAAAACTGTTTTTT
>TRBV10-3|.|TRBJ2-1|.
CAISVYREPEYNEQFF
TGTGCCATCAGTGTATATCGGGAGCCGGAATACAATGAGCAGTTCTTC
>TRBV28|.|TRBJ2-5|.
CASSLRGETQYF
TGTGCCAGCAGTCTCCGGGGGGAGACCCAGTACTTC
>TRBV11-1|.|TRBJ2-7|.
CASSSWRNYEQYF
TGTGCCAGCAGCTCGTGGCGGAACTACGAGCAGTACTTC
>TRBV6-1|.|TRBJ2-7|.
CASSVGANTYEQYF
TGTGCCAGCAGTGTAGGGGCCAACACCTACGAGCAGTACTTC
>TRBV9|TRBD1|TRBJ2-5|once
CASTRTGGWETQYF
TGTGCCAGTACCCGGACAGGGGGATGGGAGACCCAGTACTTC
>TRBV29-1|TRBD1|TRBJ2-5|.
CSVDTGTGQETQYF
TGCAGCGTTGACACTGGGACAGGGCAAGAGACCCAGTACTTC
>TRBV19|TRBD1|TRBJ2-7|once
CASSIGARQGQEQYF
TGTGCCAGTAGTATAGGGGCAAGACAGGGACAGGAGCAGTACTTC
>TRBV19|.|TRBJ2-4|.
CASSIGGQVKNIQYF
TGTGCCAGTAGTATAGGGGGACAAGTCAAAAACATTCAGTACTTC